This is a list of T cell receptor beta chains from one sample in a study of shared clonotypes between healthy human individuals. TCRdb's table, derived via immunoSEQ multiplex PCR, lists solely in-frame clones and lacks some. The data contain 1.5 million to 2.5 million clones, about 95% of them singletons. The sample comprised naive CD8+ T cells sorted from blood. These receptors all come from a man between 18 and 29 years old in good health. The CDR3 runs from the conserved cysteine through the conserved F or W. The D gene is left open where the match is weak. Clone size is stated in some rows and not others, as once, few, many or a class when expanded.

d_call	clone_size	v_call	j_call	cdr3_nt	cdr3_aa
-	-	TRBV11-3	TRBJ1-6	TGTGCCAGCAGCTTAGGGCTGGCCAATTCACCCCTCCACTTT	CASSLGLANSPLHF
-	-	TRBV19	TRBJ2-1	TGTGCCAGTAGTATAGAAGCAGCGAATGAGCAGTTCTTC	CASSIEAANEQFF
-	-	TRBV7-9	TRBJ2-3	TGTGCCAGCAGAGGAAGGGGGGGCAGTGGCACAGATACGCAGTATTTT	CASRGRGGSGTDTQYF
TRBD1	-	TRBV4-1	TRBJ1-1	TGCGCCAGCAGCCATACCCGTGGACAGGCGTTGAACACTGAAGCTTTCTTT	CASSHTRGQALNTEAFF
-	-	TRBV25-1	TRBJ1-1	TGTGCCAGCAGTCAGGGGTTGAACACTGAAGCTTTCTTT	CASSQGLNTEAFF
TRBD2	-	TRBV4-3	TRBJ2-1	TGCGCCAGCAGCCAAGATCAAACGGGGCCCGGGGGGTTTTCCCCCTACAATGAGCAGTTCTTC	CASSQDQTGPGGFSPYNEQFF
TRBD1	-	TRBV6-6	TRBJ1-2	TGTGCCAGCAGTTACCGGCAGGGGGCAGATGGCTACACCTTC	CASSYRQGADGYTF
-	-	TRBV28	TRBJ2-5	TGTGCCAGCAGTTTCCTAGGACAAGCCCAAGAGACCCAGTACTTC	CASSFLGQAQETQYF
-	once	TRBV5-1	TRBJ1-6	TGCGCCAGCAGCTTGAATCACCCGGGTTCAAATTCACCCCTCCACTTT	CASSLNHPGSNSPLHF
-	-	TRBV10-1	TRBJ2-2	TGCGCCAGCAGTGGCCCGAACACCGGGGAGCTGTTTTTT	CASSGPNTGELFF
-	-	TRBV30	TRBJ2-7	TGTGCCTGGAGTGTCGTTAACTCCTACGAGCAGTACTTC	CAWSVVNSYEQYF
-	-	TRBV25-1	TRBJ1-2	TGTGCCAGCTCTTGGGAAGGGGAAGGCTACACCTTC	CASSWEGEGYTF
-	-	TRBV7-9	TRBJ1-4	TGTGCCAGCAGCAAACTCAGGGGATCGGGTGAAAAACTGTTTTTT	CASSKLRGSGEKLFF
-	-	TRBV30	TRBJ2-1	TGTGCCTGGAGTGGCCCTTTCTTTGAGCAGTTCTTC	CAWSGPFFEQFF
TRBD2	-	TRBV10-2	TRBJ2-7	TGCGCCAGCAGTGTGGGGGTCGGACTAGCGGGACCCGAGCAGTACTTC	CASSVGVGLAGPEQYF
TRBD1	-	TRBV19	TRBJ1-2	TGTGCCAGTAGTACTCGGGACAGTCAGCCAAGGCGGTCCTATGGCTACACCTTC	CASSTRDSQPRRSYGYTF
TRBD2	-	TRBV4-3	TRBJ2-5	TGCGCCAGCAGCCGGGATTGGGGGGTAGCGGGAGAGACCCAGTACTTC	CASSRDWGVAGETQYF
-	few	TRBV6-5	TRBJ1-2	TGTGCCAGCAGTTACGCACCAACGCACTATGGCTACACCTTC	CASSYAPTHYGYTF
TRBD1	-	TRBV5-5	TRBJ2-3	TGTGCCAGCAGCTGGGACAGGTTCACAGATACGCAGTATTTT	CASSWDRFTDTQYF
TRBD2	-	TRBV4-3	TRBJ2-1	TGCGCCAGCAGCCAATACCCCCCAGCGGGAGGCTCCTACAATGAGCAGTTCTTC	CASSQYPPAGGSYNEQFF
TRBD2	-	TRBV4-1	TRBJ2-1	TGCGCCAGCAGCCAAGGTTGGGGGGGCTCCTACAATGAGCAGTTCTTC	CASSQGWGGSYNEQFF
-	-	TRBV13	TRBJ2-5	TGTGCCAGCAGCCTCGGGGGAGGGGGCCAAGAGACCCAGTACTTC	CASSLGGGGQETQYF
TRBD1	-	TRBV5-5	TRBJ2-7	TGTGCCAGCAGCGCCGGACAGGGGGGCTACGAGCAGTACTTC	CASSAGQGGYEQYF
-	once	TRBV6-1	TRBJ1-1	TGTGCCAGCAGGTGGTTGGGCACTGAAGCTTTCTTT	CASRWLGTEAFF
TRBD2	-	TRBV6-1	TRBJ2-7	TGTGCCAGCAGTGAAGGGGCTAGCGGCTTCTCCTACGAGCAGTACTTC	CASSEGASGFSYEQYF
-	-	TRBV7-9	TRBJ1-5	TGTGCCAGCAGCCGAGGGGCGTTGGGGCCCCAGCATTTT	CASSRGALGPQHF